This T cell receptor beta chain was retrieved from a study of blood T cell repertoires in COVID-19. About the study: The analysed material was cDNA or gDNA that came from T cells, B-cell-depleted T cells, or PBMCs.

During active infection, Seattle patients enrolled and were then monitored through disease. This clone was recorded a few times. The repertoire was sequenced with immunoSEQ multiplex PCR; TCRdb's copy has only in-frame clones and lacks some. The sample contains fewer than 200,000 clones, around four fifths of which appear only once. Sequencing used peripheral blood. The sequence was collected from an elderly woman with COVID-19, enrolled during active disease.

CDR3 protein: CASSQGQGGNSPLHF. The CDR3 region has the DNA TGCGCCAGCAGCCAGGGACAGGGAGGCAATTCACCCCTCCACTTT. The chain combines TRBV5-1 with TRBJ1-6; 9 bases agree with TRBD1. Per germline, CDR1 SGHRS and CDR2 YFSETQ. The V gene end was trimmed by 4 bases and the J gene end by 7 bases; junction bases not matched to a gene: 6. This CDR3 has 15 amino acids.